These 2 T cell receptor beta chains share one sample of origin, sequenced in a study of cytomegalovirus exposure and HLA in healthy donors. The PCR had 60 Vbeta and 13 Jbeta primers. Measured with immunoSEQ multiplex PCR; TCRdb has only the in-frame clones, and not every one. The top ten clones hold approximately 2% of a sample with 150,000 to 250,000 clones, around 78% of them seen once. Source material: PBMCs. The receptors derive from a young man in good health and CMV-seronegative.

V gene TRBV19 combines with J gene TRBJ2-1, with TRBD2 matching 16 bases. CDR3 length: 20 residues. Germline CDR1 and CDR2: LNHDA and SQIVND (reference sequence). V trimming: 5 bases; J trimming: 5 bases; junction bases outside the gene matches: 15. The DNA for the CDR3 is TGTGCCAGTAGTGGACTCCCCGGGACTAGCGGGAGGGTACCGAACAATGAGCAGTTCTTC. This codes for CASSGLPGTSGRVPNNEQFF.

Concerning this clone itself: Other DNA sequences in this specimen translate into the identical CDR3. The chain uses TRBV7-9 and TRBJ2-1; 8 positions agree with TRBD2. The CDR3 loop spans 14 amino acids. Germline V gives CDR1 SEHNR, CDR2 FQNEAQ (reference sequence). V shed 1 base and J 4 bases; nucleotides not matched to a gene: 0. CDR3 DNA: TGTGCCAGCAGCTTAGGCGGGGGGTACAATGAGCAGTTCTTC. It codes for CASSLGGGYNEQFF.